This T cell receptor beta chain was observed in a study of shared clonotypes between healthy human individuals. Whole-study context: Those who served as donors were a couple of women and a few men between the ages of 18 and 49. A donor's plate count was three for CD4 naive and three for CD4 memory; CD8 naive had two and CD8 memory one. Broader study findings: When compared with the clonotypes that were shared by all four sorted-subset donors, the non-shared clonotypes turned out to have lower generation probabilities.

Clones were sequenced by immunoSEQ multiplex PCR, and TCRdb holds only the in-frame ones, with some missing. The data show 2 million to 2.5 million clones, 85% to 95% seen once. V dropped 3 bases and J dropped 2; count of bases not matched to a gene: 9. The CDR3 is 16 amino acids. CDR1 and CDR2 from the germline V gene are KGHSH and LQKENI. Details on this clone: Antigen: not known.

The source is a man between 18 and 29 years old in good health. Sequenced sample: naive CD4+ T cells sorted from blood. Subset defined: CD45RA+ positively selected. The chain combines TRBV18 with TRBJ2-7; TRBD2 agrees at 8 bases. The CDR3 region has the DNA TGTGCCAGCTCACCTCCAGGAGCGGGAGTGACCTACGAGCAGTACTTC. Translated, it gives CASSPPGAGVTYEQYF.